What follows is one T cell receptor (beta chain) and its context. As yet, its antigen is unknown. The data were taken from a study of long-term antiretroviral therapy in people with HIV. Study-wide points: At every time point, clones expanded before ART dominated the repertoire.

With survey level as its setting, the immunoSEQ assay was v3.0. Sequencing used immunoSEQ multiplex PCR; TCRdb keeps in-frame clones, though not all of them. Of fewer than 20,000 clones detected, about 81% appear once; the ten largest clones hold roughly 8%. Trimming at V came to 6 bases and at J to 3 bases, leaving 5 bases not matched to a gene. CDR1 is SQVTM, CDR2 ANQGSEA, per germline. The CDR3 is made up of 13 amino acids. This clonotype originated in a man between 18 and 35 years old with HIV. The chain couples TRBV29-1 to TRBJ2-1; the match to TRBD1 covers 7 bases. Sequencing used unsorted PBMCs, obtained 0.1 years after starting antiretroviral therapy. In DNA, the CDR3 is TGCAGCGTACCCGGGACAGACTACAATGAGCAGTTCTTC. Translating gives CSVPGTDYNEQFF.